Listed here are 23 T cell receptor beta chains from one sample, sequenced in a study of T-cell reconstitution after alpha-beta-depleted transplantation in children. Molecular barcoding with unique molecular identifiers was used for the TCRbeta library. TCRdb reprocessed the PCR reads with MiXCR, giving one entry per CDR3 protein. The sample has around 700,000 distinct CDR3 sequences, around 13% seen once. Sequenced material: PBMCs, taken before TCRalphabeta/CD19-depleted stem cell transplant. The receptors come from a girl aged 2-10 years with congenital amegakaryocytic thrombocytopenia, due to receive a stem cell transplant.

This clonotype has a count of ten or more. The gene calls are TRBV6-4 and TRBJ2-1; a possible D gene is TRBD2 (7 bases). The CDR3 is made up of 15 amino acids. Germline V CDR1 and CDR2: MRHNA, SNTAGT. Trimming took 11 bases from V and 4 from J, leaving 21 bases between them. For the CDR3, the DNA is TGTGCCGCCAGAGGGGGGCTAGCGGAGTACAATGAGCAGTTCTTC. It encodes CAARGGLAEYNEQFF.

J is TRBJ2-5 and V is TRBV6-5; 13 nucleotides line up with TRBD2. Trimming cost V 1 base and J 7 bases; bases outside gene matches: 9. Germline-derived CDR1 and CDR2 are MNHEY and SVGAGI. The CDR3 contains 17 residues. This chain's CDR3 is CASSYLTSGRPPTTQYF. CDR3 DNA sequence: TGTGCCAGCAGTTACTTGACTAGCGGGAGGCCTCCCACGACCCAGTACTTC.

The chain uses TRBV4-1 and TRBJ2-6; maybe TRBD1 (6 bases). Germline V lookup: CDR1 MGHRA, CDR2 YSYEKL. The CDR3 sequence is 16 residues long. Trimming removed 0 bases at V and 2 bases at J, with 8 bases between. The CDR3 DNA reads as TGCGCCAGCAGCCAAGAGGGACACCCTGGGGCCAACGTCCTGACTTTC. Encoded protein: CASSQEGHPGANVLTF.

The V and J genes are TRBV5-1 and TRBJ2-5; 9 nucleotides agree with TRBD1. Germline CDR1 is SGHRS and CDR2 is YFSETQ. The ends lost 3 bases at V and 0 bases at J; junction bases unmatched: 3. This CDR3 contains 15 residues. The CDR3 protein is CASSWTGENQETQYF. DNA for the CDR3: TGCGCCAGCAGCTGGACAGGGGAAAACCAAGAGACCCAGTACTTC.

This clonotype was counted ten times or more. The CDR3 DNA sequence: TGTGCCAGTATACTCGACAGGGCGAACACCGGGGAGCTGTTTTTT. Amino acid sequence: CASILDRANTGELFF. The V and J genes are TRBV7-8 and TRBJ2-2; 7 nucleotides align to TRBD1. Germline-derived CDR1 and CDR2 are SGHVS and FQNEAQ. V was pared by 9 bases and J by 0 bases, with 7 bases of the junction left unmatched. This CDR3 has 15 amino acids. Combining the CDR3 with reference TRBV7-8 and TRBJ2-2 gives the whole variable domain GAGVSQSPRYKVAKRGQDVALRCDPISGHVSLFWYQQALGQGPEFLTYFQNEAQLDKSGLPSDRFFAERPEGSVSTLKIQRTQQEDSAVYLCASILDRANTGELFFGEGSRLTVL.

V and J are TRBV5-1 and TRBJ2-2; D is ambiguous. This CDR3 is built from 15 residues. Looked up from germline, CDR1 is SGHRS and CDR2 is YFSETQ. The V and J ends lost 0 bases and 2 bases respectively, with 8 bases between them. CDR3 amino acids: CASSLVVSNTGELFF. CDR3 sequence (DNA): TGCGCCAGCAGCTTGGTCGTCTCCAACACCGGGGAGCTGTTTTTT. Filled out from reference TRBV5-1 and TRBJ2-2, the complete variable domain reads KAGVTQTPRYLIKTRGQQVTLSCSPISGHRSVSWYQQTPGQGLQFLFEYFSETQRNKGNFPGRFSGRQFSNSRSEMNVSTLELGDSALYLCASSLVVSNTGELFFGEGSRLTVL.

This clonotype has only a few counts. The gene calls are TRBV25-1 and TRBJ2-3; TRBD2 matches at 9 bases. The CDR3 consists of 16 residues. V trimming: 1 base; J trimming: 4 bases; junction bases outside the gene matches: 6. Germline V gives CDR1 MGHDK, CDR2 SYGVNS. The CDR3: CASSELAGGPSDTQYF. The CDR3, as DNA: TGTGCCAGCAGTGAATTGGCGGGAGGGCCCTCAGATACGCAGTATTTT.

At least ten counts were recorded for this clonotype. The chain couples TRBV5-1 to TRBJ1-1; 7 bases match TRBD1. The germline V gene has CDR1 SGHRS and CDR2 YFSETQ. The CDR3 has 14 residues. Trimming at V came to 0 bases and at J to 10 bases, leaving 9 bases not matched to a gene. CDR3 sequence reads: CASSLETGSRRAFF. As DNA, the CDR3 is TGCGCCAGCAGCTTGGAGACAGGGAGTCGTCGAGCTTTCTTT.

This sequence joins TRBV19 and TRBJ2-1; no clear D. CDR3 length equals 14 residues. Germline CDR1 LNHDA, CDR2 SQIVND (reference sequence). The germline V and J ends were trimmed by 7 bases and 4 bases, with 14 bases remaining between them. The CDR3 bases are TGTGCCAGTATAGATAGGGCAGCGTACAATGAGCAGTTCTTC. Protein product: CASIDRAAYNEQFF. Complete variable domain (other parts from reference TRBV19 and TRBJ2-1): DGGITQSPKYLFRKEGQNVTLSCEQNLNHDAMYWYRQDPGQGLRLIYYSQIVNDFQKGDIAEGYSVSREKKESFPLTVTSAQKNPTAFYLCASIDRAAYNEQFFGPGTRLTVL.

In this sample, this clonotype turned up many times. The J gene is TRBJ2-5, the V gene TRBV24-1; the D gene is possibly TRBD2 (6 bases). CDR1 and CDR2 from the germline V gene are KGHDR and SFDVKD. The CDR3 totals 17 residues. V was pared by 2 bases and J by 3 bases, with 18 bases between. The CDR3, as DNA: TGTGCCACCAGTGATTCATCCCGACTAGGTCGAGAAGAGACCCAGTACTTC. It codes for CATSDSSRLGREETQYF.

This clonotype appeared many times. The chain employs TRBV10-3 and TRBJ2-2; a weak D match, TRBD2 (5 bases). CDR1 is ENHRY, CDR2 SYGVKD, per germline. This CDR3 spans 16 amino acids. V shed 3 bases and J shed 0 bases, with 11 bases lying between them. The CDR3 DNA is TGTGCCATCAGTGATCGGAACGGGGCGAACACCGGGGAGCTGTTTTTT. It encodes CAISDRNGANTGELFF.

This rearrangement joins TRBV6-1 to TRBJ2-2; no reliable D call. V lost 6 bases to trimming and J lost 5 bases, with 16 bases between them. The CDR3 length is 15 residues. Looked up from germline, CDR1 is MNHNS and CDR2 is SASEGT. The DNA of the CDR3 is TGTGCCAGCAGCTCCGACTTCAGCCAGACCGGGGAGCTGTTTTTT. It specifies CASSSDFSQTGELFF.

A few counts support this clonotype. The rearrangement joins TRBV19 to TRBJ2-1; the match to TRBD2 covers 8 bases. With 2 bases clipped from V and 5 bases from J, the junction kept 11 bases outside the gene matches. Germline V CDR1 and CDR2: LNHDA, SQIVND (reference sequence). CDR3 length: 17 residues. The DNA of the CDR3 is TGTGCCAGTAGTATAAGTCTTACGACTAGCGAGGACAATGAGCAGTTCTTC. It encodes CASSISLTTSEDNEQFF.

This chain joins TRBV12-3 or TRBV12-4 and TRBJ2-1; 7 positions match TRBD2. J was trimmed by 0 bases and V by 2 bases; bases with no gene match: 7. This CDR3 contains 17 residues. Written as DNA, the CDR3 is TGTGCCAGCAGTTTACGGCGTCTAGCGGTCTCCTACAATGAGCAGTTCTTC. It codes for CASSLRRLAVSYNEQFF.

This clonotype was detected ten times or more. The chain uses TRBV6-1 and TRBJ2-5; D is undetermined. The CDR3 totals 15 residues. Trimming shortened V by 6 bases and J by 5 bases, and 19 bases separated the two germline ends. The V gene's germline CDR1 is MNHNS and CDR2 SASEGT. CDR3 protein: CASRSGVIPSETQYF. CDR3 nucleotide sequence: TGTGCCAGCAGGTCCGGAGTGATCCCCTCCGAGACCCAGTACTTC.

The rearrangement joins TRBV4-1 to TRBJ1-1; tentative D call: TRBD1 (6 bases). CDR1 and CDR2 (germline): MGHRA, YSYEKL. Trimming removed 3 bases at V and 4 bases at J, with 12 bases between. This CDR3 comprises 14 residues. The CDR3 reads CASSQRSRGTEAFF. The CDR3 region has the DNA TGCGCCAGCAGCCAGCGGTCCAGGGGCACTGAAGCTTTCTTT.

This clonotype was recorded many times. The V gene is TRBV11-2, the J gene TRBJ1-1; TRBD1 might be the D (5 bases). Germline V gene sequence: CDR1 SGHAT, CDR2 FQNNGV. The CDR3 loop spans 10 amino acids. Trimming cost V 3 bases and J 11 bases, with 7 bases left between them. The CDR3 DNA is TGTGCCAGCAGCTTCGGGGCCGCTTTCTTT. Translation gives CASSFGAAFF. Looking up the rest from reference TRBV11-2 and TRBJ1-1 gives the full variable domain: EAGVAQSPRYKIIEKRQSVAFWCNPISGHATLYWYQQILGQGPKLLIQFQNNGVVDDSQLPKDRFSAERLKGVDSTLKIQPAKLEDSAVYLCASSFGAAFFGQGTRLTVV.

This clonotype showed up many times. V gene TRBV20-1 combines with J gene TRBJ2-3; perhaps TRBD2 as D (5 bases). Looked up from germline, CDR1 is DFQATT and CDR2 is SNEGSKA (reference sequence). The CDR3 extends over 12 amino acids. The ends were cut back, 1 base at V and 6 bases at J, with 8 bases in the middle. The CDR3 DNA is TGCAGTGCTAGAGTCCCGGGGGATACGCAGTATTTT. This encodes CSARVPGDTQYF.

This clonotype was detected ten times or more. V gene TRBV10-3 combines with J gene TRBJ1-5; the match to TRBD1 covers 7 bases. V was clipped by 10 bases and J by 3 bases; unmatched bases: 9. CDR1 is ENHRY, CDR2 SYGVKD, per germline. The CDR3 is 14 residues long. The CDR3 DNA reads as TGTGCCACGCAAACCGGGACAGACAATCAGCCCCAGCATTTT. It yields the protein CATQTGTDNQPQHF.

In its sample, this clonotype was seen many times. This chain connects TRBV20-1 to TRBJ1-2, with D possibly matching TRBD1 (5 bases). The CDR3 loop spans 15 amino acids. Germline V lookup: CDR1 DFQATT, CDR2 SNEGSKA (reference sequence). V shed 6 bases and J shed 4 bases, with 21 bases lying between them. The chain's CDR3 is CSASSGTEDTYGYTF. In nucleotides, the CDR3 is TGCAGTGCCAGCTCCGGGACGGAGGACACCTATGGCTACACCTTC.

This clonotype was found many times. This sequence joins TRBV20-1 and TRBJ2-1; no definite D call. Germline V gives CDR1 DFQATT, CDR2 SNEGSKA (reference sequence). The V gene lost 4 bases and the J gene lost 5 bases, with 3 bases spanning the gap. The CDR3 loop spans 10 amino acids. The CDR3 bases are TGCAGTGCTAAGGACAATGAGCAGTTCTTC. It codes for CSAKDNEQFF.

This clonotype was detected only a few times. V is TRBV20-1 and J is TRBJ2-5; tentatively, D is TRBD2 (7 bases). The V end was cut by 4 bases, the J end by 7 bases, with 28 bases between. This CDR3 is 17 amino acids long. CDR1 is DFQATT, CDR2 SNEGSKA, per germline (reference sequence). CDR3 nucleotide sequence: TGCAGTGCTAACACGCCCTTCCTAGGAAAGGGGGAGGGGACCCAGTACTTC. Translation gives CSANTPFLGKGEGTQYF.

V gene TRBV12-3 or TRBV12-4 combines with J gene TRBJ1-6; D is unclear. The ends were cut back, 1 base at V and 7 bases at J, with 11 bases in the middle. The CDR3 contains 15 residues. CDR3 loop: CASSLDRPANSPLHF. The CDR3 nucleotides read TGTGCCAGCAGTTTAGATAGGCCGGCAAATTCACCCCTCCACTTT.